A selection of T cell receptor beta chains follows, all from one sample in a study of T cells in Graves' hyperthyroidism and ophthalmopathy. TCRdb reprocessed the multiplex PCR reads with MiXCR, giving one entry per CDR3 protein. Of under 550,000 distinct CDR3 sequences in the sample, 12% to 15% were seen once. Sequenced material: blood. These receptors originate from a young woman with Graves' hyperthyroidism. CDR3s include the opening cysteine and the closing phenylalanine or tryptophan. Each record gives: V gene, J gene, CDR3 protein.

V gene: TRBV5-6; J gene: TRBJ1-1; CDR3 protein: CASSSTDWSRLAFF
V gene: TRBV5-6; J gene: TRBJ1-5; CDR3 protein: CASSHFGSGGGQPQHF
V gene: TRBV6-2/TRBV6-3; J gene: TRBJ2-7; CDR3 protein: CASSYDWGGTGSSYEQYF
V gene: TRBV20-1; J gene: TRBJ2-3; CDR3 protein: CSVDNTDTQYF
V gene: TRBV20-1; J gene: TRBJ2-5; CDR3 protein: CSAGLAGGRETQYF
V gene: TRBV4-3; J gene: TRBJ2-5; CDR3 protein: CASSQDWSRGETQYF
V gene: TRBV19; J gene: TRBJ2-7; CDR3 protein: CASSIWGGEQYF
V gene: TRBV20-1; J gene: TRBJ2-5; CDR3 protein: CSARVPKETQYF
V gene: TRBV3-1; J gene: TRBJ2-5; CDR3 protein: CASSPGRIQETQYF
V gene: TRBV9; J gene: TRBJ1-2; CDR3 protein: CASSVDRGGQNYGYTF
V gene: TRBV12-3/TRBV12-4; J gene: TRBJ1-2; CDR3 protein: CASSGLGARYGYTF
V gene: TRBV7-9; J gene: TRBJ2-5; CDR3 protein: CASSKDRASQETQYF
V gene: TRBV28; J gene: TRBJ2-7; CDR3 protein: CASTPPGNRDLQQYF
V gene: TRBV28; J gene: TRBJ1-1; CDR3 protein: CASSSLGTVNTEAFF
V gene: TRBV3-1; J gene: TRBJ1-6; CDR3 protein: CASSQDSGNSPLHF
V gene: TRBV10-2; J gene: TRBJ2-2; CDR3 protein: CASIAETPGVTGELFF
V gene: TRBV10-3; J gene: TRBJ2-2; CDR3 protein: CAISDLGLAGSNTGELFF
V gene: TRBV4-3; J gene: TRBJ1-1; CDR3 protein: CASSQDKGVNTEAFF
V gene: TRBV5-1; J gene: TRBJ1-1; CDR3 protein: CASSPSGQPNTEAFF
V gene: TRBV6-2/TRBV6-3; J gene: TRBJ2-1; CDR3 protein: CASSNGLAGGPSDEQFF
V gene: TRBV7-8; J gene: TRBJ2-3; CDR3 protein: CASRLGDTQYF
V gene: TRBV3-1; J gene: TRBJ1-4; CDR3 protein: CASSQARGQRIELFF
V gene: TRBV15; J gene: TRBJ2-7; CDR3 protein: CATSRGTSGYEQYF
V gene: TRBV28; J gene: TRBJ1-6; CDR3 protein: CASSLPRDRDGSPLHF
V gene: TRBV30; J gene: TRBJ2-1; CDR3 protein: CAWSGDSGSPYNEQFF
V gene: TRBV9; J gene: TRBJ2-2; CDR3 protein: CASSVGGGRNTGELFF
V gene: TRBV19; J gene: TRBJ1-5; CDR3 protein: CASSIMEGGVQPQHF
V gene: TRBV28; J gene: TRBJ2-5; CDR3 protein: CASSQGGGRETQYF
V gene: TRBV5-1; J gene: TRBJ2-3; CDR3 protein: CASSLAVRSDTQYF
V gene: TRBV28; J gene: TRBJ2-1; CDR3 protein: CASSFPPSAYNEQFF
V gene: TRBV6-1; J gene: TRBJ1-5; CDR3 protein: CASLGTGGSQPQHF
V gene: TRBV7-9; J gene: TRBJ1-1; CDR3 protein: CASSLELEAFF
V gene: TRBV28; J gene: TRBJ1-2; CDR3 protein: CASRMTNYGYTF
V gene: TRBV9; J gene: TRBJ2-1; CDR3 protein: CASSSADSYDEQFF
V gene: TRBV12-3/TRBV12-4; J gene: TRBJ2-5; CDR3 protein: CASSLEGGDETQYF
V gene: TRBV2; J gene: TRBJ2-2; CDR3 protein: CASSETGGGTGELFF
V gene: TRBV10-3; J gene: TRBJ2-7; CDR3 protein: CAISTGPTLGEQYF
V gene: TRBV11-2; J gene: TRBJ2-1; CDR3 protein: CASNLEPSGNEQFF
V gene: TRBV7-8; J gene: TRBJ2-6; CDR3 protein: CASSLGVSDGANVLTF
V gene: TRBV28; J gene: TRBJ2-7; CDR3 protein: CASSIPGLAGDEQYF
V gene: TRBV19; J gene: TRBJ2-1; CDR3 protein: CASGTGGRNEQFF
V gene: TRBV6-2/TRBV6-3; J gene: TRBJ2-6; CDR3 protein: CASRSDRAGANVLTF
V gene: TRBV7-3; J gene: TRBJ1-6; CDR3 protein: CASSLMGTGVNSPLHF
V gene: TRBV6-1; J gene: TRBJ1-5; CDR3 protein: CASRTSGNQPQHF
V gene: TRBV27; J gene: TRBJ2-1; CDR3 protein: CASSLGSGGPSEQFF
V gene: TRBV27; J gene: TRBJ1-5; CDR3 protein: CASSPTPGFGIGPQHF
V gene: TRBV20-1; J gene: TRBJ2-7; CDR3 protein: CSARDWRSGSYEQYF
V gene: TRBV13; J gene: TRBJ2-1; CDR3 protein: CASSATVISYNEQFF
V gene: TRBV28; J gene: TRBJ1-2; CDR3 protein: CASSPRWQGYGYTF
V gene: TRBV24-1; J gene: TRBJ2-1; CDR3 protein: CATSGYGGEQFF
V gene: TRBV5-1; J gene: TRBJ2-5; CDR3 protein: CASSLLQGQVTQYF
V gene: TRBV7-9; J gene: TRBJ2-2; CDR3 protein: CASSLAVTGELFF
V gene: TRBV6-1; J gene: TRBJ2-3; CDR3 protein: CASSEARTDTQYF
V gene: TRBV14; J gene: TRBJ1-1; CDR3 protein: CASSFRGVNTEAFF
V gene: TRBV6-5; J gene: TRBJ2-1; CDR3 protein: CASSYRGRANDEQFF
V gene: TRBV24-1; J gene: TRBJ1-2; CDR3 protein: CATSDSPGRGGYTF
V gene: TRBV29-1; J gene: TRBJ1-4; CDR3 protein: CSAINPGQGLATNEKLFF
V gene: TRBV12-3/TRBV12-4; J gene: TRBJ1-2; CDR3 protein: CASSLRTAKRGYTF
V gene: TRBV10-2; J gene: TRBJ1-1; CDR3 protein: CASSVRAMNTEAFF